The 23 T cell receptor beta chains reported below all come from one sample, sequenced in a study of CD8+ T cells in alopecia areata. Investigators isolated RNA and reverse transcribed it into cDNA to act as the sequencing template. The assay was immunoSEQ multiplex PCR, and TCRdb's table has in-frame clones only and misses some. This sample includes more than 250,000 clones with no singletons; its ten biggest clones take up 0.9% to 1.5%. Combined cutaneous lymph node cells underwent sorting by CD4, CD8alpha, NKG2D, NKG2ACE and additional markers. Material for sequencing was CD4+ T cells sorted from a lymph node. All receptors come from a C3H/HeJ mouse with alopecia areata. MHC haplotype of the mouse line: H2-k.

There are a few counts of this clone. Any gene name here is a mouse gene name. The read falls 4 residues short of the CDR3 end, and the missing part is taken from the germline J gene. The J gene is TRBJ1-1, the V gene TRBV31, with TRBD1 matching over 7 bases. V gave up 3 bases and J gave up 2 bases; unmatched junction bases: 6. The CDR3 runs to 14 residues. Germline assignment: CDR1 GKSSPN and CDR2 SITVG. The CDR3: CAWRPGTVNTEVFF. The part of the CDR3 DNA that was read is TGTGCCTGGAGACCAGGGACAGTCAACACA. Based on the CDR3 plus reference TRBV31 and TRBJ1-1, the full variable domain is AQTIHQWPVAEIKAVGSPLSLGCTIKGKSSPNLYWYWQATGGTLQQLFYSITVGQVESVVQLNLSASRPKDDQFILSTEKLLLSHSGFYLCAWRPGTVNTEVFFGKGTRLTVV.

Remarks on this clone: Gene names are the mouse ones. The CDR3 extends 4 residues past the end of the read, so its final part is completed from the germline J gene. V and J are TRBV5 and TRBJ2-7; 7 bases are shared with TRBD2. Germline CDR1 and CDR2: LGHNA and YNLKQL (reference sequence). This CDR3 comprises 15 residues. J gave up 0 bases and V 2 bases, and 4 bases lay outside the gene matches. The covered CDR3 bases are TGTGCCAGCAGCCAAATGGGGGGACTCTCCTAT. Protein: CASSQMGGLSY. The CDR3, in full, reads CASSQMGGLSYEQYF.

This clone was found many times. Mouse germline and gene names are used. From the germline J gene comes the end of the CDR3, since the read stops 4 residues before it. Other DNA sequences in this specimen translate into the identical CDR3. The rearrangement joins TRBV17 to TRBJ2-3; 8 positions match TRBD1. The CDR3 spans 15 residues. J lost 0 bases, V lost 1 base, and 0 bases had no gene match. Germline CDR1 MNHDT, CDR2 YYDKIL. Partial CDR3 DNA: TGTGCTAGCAGTAGAGGGACAGGGAGTGCAGAA. Protein: CASSRGTGSAE. The whole CDR3 protein reads CASSRGTGSAETLYF.

As regards this clone: Germline and genes here are mouse. The CDR3 extends 4 residues past the end of the read, so its final part is completed from the germline J gene. The same CDR3 is also encoded by other DNA sequences in this sample. The chain couples TRBV19 to TRBJ1-2; 7 nucleotides agree with TRBD1. CDR1 is FNHDT and CDR2 is SITEND in the germline V gene (reference sequence). The junction had 4 bases not matched to a gene; V was cut back by 4 bases and J by 4 bases. The CDR3 length is 13 residues. Partial CDR3 DNA: TGTGCCAGCAGTCGACAGGGCGGCTCC. Translating gives CASSRQGGS. The full CDR3 protein reads CASSRQGGSDYTF.

Concerning this clone: The gene names given are mouse names. The read falls 4 residues short of the CDR3 end, and the missing part is taken from the germline J gene. This rearrangement joins TRBV17 to TRBJ2-1; 12 nucleotides agree with TRBD2. Trimming took 3 bases from V and 3 from J; bases not matched to a gene: 3. CDR3 length: 16 amino acids. Germline V lookup: CDR1 MNHDT, CDR2 YYDKIL. Here the CDR3 reads CASSRTGGASYAEQFF. The sequenced part of the CDR3 DNA is TGTGCTAGCAGTAGGACTGGGGGGGCGAGCTATGCT.

This clone was seen more than once but under ten times. The gene names given are mouse names. Read coverage stops 4 residues before the CDR3 terminus; the germline J gene supplies the remainder. The identical CDR3 is also encoded by other nucleotide sequences in the sample. The chain uses TRBV13-1 and TRBJ2-5; TRBD1 matches at 7 bases. V trimming: 3 bases; J trimming: 0 bases; junction bases outside the gene matches: 4. The CDR3 totals 15 residues. Germline lookup yields CDR1 NSHNY and CDR2 SYGAGN. The part of the CDR3 DNA that was read is TGTGCCAGCAGTGGTGACAGGGTTAACCAAGAC. This translates into CASSGDRVNQD. The whole CDR3 sequence is CASSGDRVNQDTQYF.

This clone was counted a few times. Genes here carry mouse names. The read stops 4 residues short of the end of the CDR3; the missing end is completed from the germline J gene. This chain joins TRBV1 and TRBJ2-5, with D perhaps matching TRBD1 (5 bases). Germline assignment: CDR1 NSQYPW and CDR2 LRSPGD (reference sequence). With 5 bases removed from V and 0 bases from J, the gap between germline ends came to 12 bases. This CDR3 is built from 15 residues. The CDR3 sequence: CTCSPPTVNQDTQYF. CDR3 DNA, as far as it was read: TGCACCTGCAGTCCCCCGACAGTTAACCAAGAC.

Only a few counts were recorded for this clone. With a much larger clone just one base away, this may be a read error. Gene labels here are mouse ones. The CDR3 end falls 4 residues outside the read, so it is completed with the germline J gene. This chain joins TRBV19 and TRBJ2-1, with 7 bases matching TRBD1. J gave up 2 bases and V 3 bases, and 2 bases lay outside the gene matches. CDR1 FNHDT and CDR2 SITEND come from the germline V gene (reference sequence). CDR3 length: 14 amino acids. CDR3 in amino acids: CASSSGTDYAEQFF. CDR3 bases read: TGTGCCAGCAGTAGTGGGACAGACTATGCT.

Turning to this clone: The genes are named according to mouse. The read terminates 4 residues ahead of where the CDR3 ends, so the germline J gene completes it. The chain links TRBV13-2 to TRBJ2-7; 7 bases map to TRBD1. Germline V gives CDR1 NNHNN, CDR2 SYGAGS (reference sequence). Losses at the gene ends were 3 bases for V and 0 bases for J; bases not matched to a gene: 9. The CDR3 length is 16 residues. CDR3 DNA (partial): TGTGCCAGCGGTGGAGGGACAGATCAAAGCTCCTAT. Its protein product is CASGGGTDQSSY. The entire CDR3 protein is CASGGGTDQSSYEQYF.

On this clone itself: Mouse gene names apply. CDR3 sequence reads: CASSPEPGQNSPLYF. The sequenced part of the CDR3 DNA is TGTGCCAGCAGCCCCGAACCGGGACAAAATTCGCCC. V and J are TRBV5 and TRBJ1-6; tentatively, D is TRBD1 (6 bases). Read data end 3 residues before the CDR3 end; the end is taken from the germline J gene. TRBJ1-6 has ORF status, its function being uncertain. Germline V gene sequence: CDR1 LGHNA, CDR2 YNLKQL (reference sequence). Trimming shortened V by 4 bases and J by 7 bases, and 14 bases separated the two germline ends. The CDR3 length is 15 residues.

This clone was seen only a few times. Possible read error: a much larger clone is one base away. Gene names denote mouse genes. The read stops 4 residues short of the end of the CDR3; the missing end is completed from the germline J gene. Additional DNA sequences in this sample encode the identical CDR3. The chain joins TRBV13-1 to TRBJ2-3; possible D gene TRBD1, 5 bases. V was pared by 2 bases and J by 0 bases, with 7 bases between. The germline V gene has CDR1 NSHNY and CDR2 SYGAGN. This CDR3 is 14 amino acids long. Partial CDR3 DNA: TGTGCCAGCAGTGAAGACAGTAGTGCAGAA. It specifies CASSEDSSAE. The whole CDR3 protein is CASSEDSSAETLYF.

This clone was counted ten times or more. These gene names are mouse names. Read data end 4 residues before the CDR3 end; the end is taken from the germline J gene. The rearrangement uses TRBV1 and TRBJ2-1, with 8 bases that match TRBD2. The V and J ends lost 0 bases and 0 bases, in that order; junction bases with no gene match: 4. The germline CDR1 and CDR2 sequences are NSQYPW and LRSPGD (reference sequence). The CDR3 totals 17 residues. CDR3: CTCSADPWGDNYAEQFF. Incomplete CDR3 DNA: TGCACCTGCAGTGCAGATCCCTGGGGGGATAACTATGCT. The variable domain in full, with the rest retrieved from reference TRBV1 and TRBJ2-1, is VTLLEQNPRWRLVPRGQAVNLRCILKNSQYPWMSWYQQDLQKQLQWLFTLRSPGDKEVKSLPGADYLATRVTDTELRLQVANMSQGRTLYCTCSADPWGDNYAEQFFGPGTRLTVL.

Of note for this clone: The genes are named according to mouse. The CDR3 goes on 4 residues after the read ends, and that part is filled in from the germline J gene. The chain combines TRBV17 with TRBJ2-5; 8 nucleotides agree with TRBD2. After removal of 6 bases from V and 3 bases from J, the junction contained 5 bases not matched to a gene. The CDR3 loop spans 14 amino acids. The V gene's germline CDR1 is MNHDT and CDR2 YYDKIL. The sequenced CDR3 bases are TGTGCTAGCAGCGGACTGGGATTTCAAGAC. This gives the protein CASSGLGFQD. In full, the CDR3 reads CASSGLGFQDTQYF.

This clone has just a few counts. Mouse names are used for the genes. The read ends 3 residues shy of where the CDR3 ends; the end is completed using the germline J gene. The chain joins TRBV1 to TRBJ1-6; 9 nucleotides match TRBD1. TRBJ1-6 is an ORF, and what it does is uncertain. With 1 base clipped from V and 6 bases from J, the junction kept 1 base outside the gene matches. Germline V gene lookup returns CDR1 NSQYPW and CDR2 LRSPGD (reference sequence). The CDR3 sequence is 15 residues long. CDR3 loop: CTCSAGTGVNSPLYF. The DNA read from the CDR3 is TGCACCTGCAGTGCAGGGACAGGGGTTAATTCGCCC.

With respect to this clone: The genes are named according to mouse. The CDR3 end lies 4 residues beyond the end of the read and is filled in from the germline J gene. The chain carries TRBV13-3 and TRBJ2-5, with 7 nucleotides matching TRBD1. V was pared by 6 bases and J by 3 bases, with 4 bases of the junction left unmatched. The CDR3 contains 13 residues. Germline V gene lookup returns CDR1 NNHDY and CDR2 SYVADS. The CDR3 spells CASTRDRQDTQYF. The part of the CDR3 DNA that was read is TGTGCCAGCACCCGGGACAGACAAGAC. The full variable domain, in which reference TRBV13-3 and TRBJ2-5 provide the parts outside the CDR3, is EAAVTQSPRSKVAVTGGKVTLSCHQTNNHDYMYWYRQDTGHGLRLIHYSYVADSTEKGDIPDGYKASRPSQENFSLILELASLSQTAVYFCASTRDRQDTQYFGPGTRLLVL.

On this clone: Mouse gene names apply. Sequencing ends 4 residues short of the CDR3 end; the germline J gene provides the rest. The chain is built from TRBV19 and TRBJ2-7; D not resolved. V lost 4 bases to trimming and J lost 0 bases, with 8 bases between them. The CDR3 is 13 amino acids. Germline V gene sequence: CDR1 FNHDT, CDR2 SITEND (reference sequence). CDR3 sequence reads: CASSLLSSYEQYF. CDR3 DNA (partial): TGTGCCAGCAGTCTACTGAGCTCCTAT.

This clone was observed a few times. Gene names denote mouse genes. The CDR3 DNA, read in part, is TGTGCCAGCAGTTACTGGGGGGTCTATGCT. Translating it yields CASSYWGVYA. The CDR3 in its entirety is CASSYWGVYAEQFF. This chain joins TRBV19 and TRBJ2-1; 9 bases map to TRBD2. The read comes to an end 4 residues before the CDR3 does, leaving the germline J gene to fill in the end. Germline assignment: CDR1 FNHDT and CDR2 SITEND (reference sequence). CDR3 length: 14 amino acids. The V gene end was trimmed by 4 bases and the J gene end by 3 bases; junction bases not matched to a gene: 2. Full variable domain (outside the CDR3, taken from reference TRBV19 and TRBJ2-1): GGIITQTPKFLIGQEGQKLTLKCQQNFNHDTMYWYRQDSGKGLRLIYYSITENDLQKGDLSEGYDASREKKSSFSLTVTSAQKNEMAVFLCASSYWGVYAEQFFGPGTRLTVL.

As for this clone: The gene names given are mouse names. The CDR3 extends 4 residues past the end of the read, so its final part is completed from the germline J gene. This CDR3 is also generated by other DNA sequences in the sample. The chain couples TRBV1 to TRBJ2-4, with TRBD2 matching 14 bases. The length of the CDR3 is 18 residues. Trimming took 3 bases from V and 0 from J; bases not matched to a gene: 5. The V gene's germline CDR1 is NSQYPW and CDR2 LRSPGD (reference sequence). The CDR3 bases that were read are TGCACCTGCAGTGCGGGGACTGGGGGGGCGCGAAGTCAAAAC. Translated, it gives CTCSAGTGGARSQN. The full CDR3 is CTCSAGTGGARSQNTLYF.

For this clone: Genes and germline are mouse. CDR3 protein: CASSMTGGINSPLYF. CDR3 DNA (partial): TGTGCCAGCAGTATGACAGGGGGCATTAATTCGCCC. J is TRBJ1-6 and V is TRBV19, with 10 bases that match TRBD1. The read falls 3 residues short of the CDR3 end, and the missing part is taken from the germline J gene. TRBJ1-6 is placed among ORFs of uncertain function. The germline V gene has CDR1 FNHDT and CDR2 SITEND (reference sequence). Trimming took 2 bases from V and 6 from J; bases not matched to a gene: 2. CDR3 size: 15 residues.

This clone showed up many times. The gene names here belong to mouse. The DNA ends 4 residues before the CDR3 does, and the rest of the CDR3 is filled in from the germline J gene. The rearrangement links TRBV5 to TRBJ2-3; 7 bases map to TRBD1. Germline loops: CDR1 LGHNA, CDR2 YNLKQL (reference sequence). V shed 0 bases and J 3 bases; nucleotides not matched to a gene: 6. This CDR3 is built from 16 residues. CDR3 in amino acids: CASSQDRQGDAETLYF. The CDR3 DNA, read in part, is TGTGCCAGCAGCCAAGACAGGCAGGGGGACGCAGAA.

For this clone: Here the gene names and germline are mouse. The sequenced fragment ends 4 residues before the CDR3 boundary, so the rest is inferred from the germline J gene. The identical CDR3 is also encoded by other nucleotide sequences in the sample. The chain employs TRBV13-3 and TRBJ1-2, with D hard to call. Trimming shortened V by 0 bases and J by 0 bases, and 6 bases separated the two germline ends. This CDR3 is built from 14 residues. Looked up from germline, CDR1 is NNHDY and CDR2 is SYVADS. CDR3 bases read: TGTGCCAGCAGTGATGCCACTGCAAACTCC. Translated, it gives CASSDATANS. The complete CDR3 reads CASSDATANSDYTF.

This clone showed up just a few times. The gene names here belong to mouse. The CDR3 is cut off 4 residues early in the read; its end comes from the germline J gene. This rearrangement joins TRBV13-2 to TRBJ1-2; TRBD1 agrees at 8 bases. The CDR3 totals 14 residues. Losses at the gene ends were 2 bases for V and 3 bases for J; bases not matched to a gene: 3. Germline CDR1 and CDR2: NNHNN and SYGAGS (reference sequence). The DNA read from the CDR3 is TGTGCCAGCGGTGAGGCAGGGGGCCACTCC. This gives the protein CASGEAGGHS. The full CDR3 sequence reads CASGEAGGHSDYTF.

Remarks on this clone: Each gene name is a mouse one. The read falls 4 residues short of the CDR3 end, and the missing part is taken from the germline J gene. V is TRBV13-1 and J is TRBJ1-1; TRBD1 aligns across 7 bases. The CDR3 has 14 amino acids. V gave up 2 bases and J gave up 3 bases; unmatched junction bases: 4. Germline CDR1 NSHNY, CDR2 SYGAGN. The covered CDR3 bases are TGTGCCAGCAGTGAAGGGACAGCGGACACA. Translating gives CASSEGTADT. The entire CDR3 protein is CASSEGTADTEVFF.